This TCR beta chain was profiled in a study of blood T cell repertoires in COVID-19. The overall study: COVID-19 samples collected from the United States, Italy and Spain covered acute and convalescent phases. Sources were T cells, B-cell-depleted T cells, or PBMCs; the material itself was cDNA or gDNA.

A note on this clone: Different DNA sequences within this sample yield the same CDR3.

Original processing notes: Amplification from reference gene primers served as the basis for estimated nucleated cell counts. Data came from immunoSEQ multiplex PCR; TCRdb stores just in-frame clones and leaves some out. V, J and clone size reflect that table, while D and trimming were determined from the DNA. The sample yields about 210,000 clones, around 80% seen once. Trimming shortened V by 2 bases and J by 2 bases, and 11 bases separated the two germline ends. The CDR3 length is 15 residues. Germline V gives CDR1 SGDLS, CDR2 YYNGEE. The sequenced material came from peripheral blood. The TCR sequence derives from a woman between 70 and 85 years old with acute or convalescent COVID-19. This chain uses TRBV9 with TRBJ1-3; a weak D match, TRBD1 (6 bases). The CDR3 DNA is TGTGCCAGCAGCGTTCAACAGGGAGCTGGAAACACCATATATTTT. This gives the protein CASSVQQGAGNTIYF.